A selection of T cell receptor beta chains follows, all from one sample in a study of blood T cell dynamics during melanoma immunotherapy. Produced via immunoSEQ multiplex PCR; TCRdb's table is partial and in-frame only. The table has 15,000 to 20,000 clones, roughly 90% seen once. The specimen comprised blood, sampled from a patient treated with checkpoint blockade. Source of these receptors: a human donor with melanoma. The conserved cysteine and the conserved F or W are not part of the CDR3 here.

>TRBV6-6|TRBJ1-2
ASTPGQGAGGYT
>TRBV27|TRBJ2-1
ASSFGARGFYYNEQF
>TRBV7-9|TRBJ2-1
ASSPRGGNGNNEQF
>TRBV27|TRBJ1-2
ASSLTENYGYT
>TRBV30|TRBJ2-3
AWRRERGTDTQY
>TRBV7-9|TRBJ2-1
ASSSTGVDEQF
>TRBV28|TRBJ1-1
ASSFPLGTRGTEAF
>TRBV7-9|TRBJ1-2
ASPIGDRGLPGYGYT
>TRBV13|TRBJ1-3
ASSEFGLSGNTIY
>TRBV7-7|TRBJ2-1
ASSSTSARNNEQF
>TRBV6-1|TRBJ1-5
ASSEHSNQPQH
>TRBV18|TRBJ2-1
ASSPTNEQF
>TRBV19|TRBJ2-6
ASSIMASGANVLT
>TRBV6-6|TRBJ2-3
ASKIGGTDTQY
>TRBV5-1|TRBJ2-2
ASRPSWNTGELF
>TRBV7-8|TRBJ2-4
ASSRALWGADKNIQY
>TRBV5-4|TRBJ2-7
ASSLAGTGVYEQY
>TRBV5-1|TRBJ2-2
ASSLTDRGSTGELF
>TRBV4-3|TRBJ1-6
ASSHATGDTLH
>TRBV7-9|TRBJ1-3
ASTRTGTGASGNTIY
>TRBV27|TRBJ1-1
ASSSQQGGNTEAF
>TRBV7-9|TRBJ2-3
ASSGRGAGPTDTQY